This T cell receptor (beta chain) was documented in a study of blood T cell repertoires in COVID-19. Across the whole study: Sites in the United States, Italy and Spain provided acute and convalescent COVID-19 samples.

The CDR3 covers 14 residues. Germline assignment: CDR1 SGHTA and CDR2 FQGNSA. V lost 5 bases to trimming and J lost 5 bases, with 10 bases between them. Per the authors' pipeline: Cell counts per sample came from amplifying reference gene primers. The assay was immunoSEQ multiplex PCR, and TCRdb's table has in-frame clones only and misses some. That table gives V, J and clone size, and the DNA gave D and trimming. The sample yields some 110,000 clones, roughly 80% seen once. V gene TRBV7-2 combines with J gene TRBJ1-6; perhaps TRBD1 as D (6 bases). The specimen was peripheral blood. The TCR was taken from a woman older than 75 with active or convalescent COVID-19. CDR3 amino acids: CASSQNRDNSPLHF. The CDR3 nucleotides read TGTGCCAGCAGCCAAAACAGGGATAATTCACCCCTCCACTTT.